What follows are 22 T cell receptor beta chains derived from one specimen sequenced in a study of T cell changes during pregnancy in multiple sclerosis. Clones were read by immunoSEQ multiplex PCR, and TCRdb kept only the in-frame ones, dropping some. Among 50,000 to 75,000 clones listed, 91% were seen once. Sequenced material: peripheral blood, taken in the third trimester of pregnancy. Receptor source: a female donor in good health, enrolled as a control in a pregnancy study.

This chain links TRBV6-1 with TRBJ1-2; 9 nucleotides match TRBD1. Looked up from germline, CDR1 is MNHNS and CDR2 is SASEGT. V trimming: 6 bases; J trimming: 6 bases; junction bases outside the gene matches: 11. The CDR3 is 15 amino acids. CDR3 region: CASRIIGTGLDGYTF. CDR3 DNA sequence: TGTGCCAGCAGGATCATTGGGACAGGGTTGGATGGCTACACCTTC.

The chain uses TRBV14 and TRBJ1-2; D might be TRBD1 (6 bases). V was cut by 3 bases and J by 8 bases, with 16 bases left in between. The CDR3 runs to 14 residues. Germline CDR1 is SGHDN and CDR2 is FVKESK. The DNA of the CDR3 is TGTGCCAGCAGCCATCTCGATGCCCAGGGGGGCTACACCTTC. Translated: CASSHLDAQGGYTF.

The chain combines TRBV18 with TRBJ2-5; 11 bases fit TRBD2. Germline CDR1 KGHSH, CDR2 LQKENI. The CDR3 loop spans 16 amino acids. Germline trimming cut 3 bases from V and 6 bases from J; bases unmatched to any gene: 9. This CDR3 reads CASSPKTSGMGKTQYF. The CDR3 DNA sequence: TGTGCCAGCTCACCTAAGACTAGCGGGATGGGTAAGACCCAGTACTTC.

The chain uses TRBV7-9 and TRBJ1-2; D is unclear. The CDR3 is made up of 13 amino acids. Germline V gives CDR1 SEHNR, CDR2 FQNEAQ (reference sequence). The V and J ends lost 5 bases and 0 bases respectively, with 7 bases between them. The CDR3 bases are TGTGCCAGCAGCCCCGACACTAACTATGGCTACACCTTC. It translates to CASSPDTNYGYTF.

The CDR3 here is CASSLTSGRYNEQFF. CDR3 in DNA: TGTGCCAGCAGCCTGACTAGCGGGAGATATAATGAGCAGTTCTTC. This rearrangement joins TRBV5-4 to TRBJ2-1; 12 nucleotides align to TRBD2. The CDR3 sequence is 15 residues long. The germline V gene encodes CDR1 SGHNT and CDR2 YYREEE (reference sequence). The trim removed 4 bases at V and 7 bases at J, leaving 6 bases unmatched.

The chain uses TRBV6-5 and TRBJ1-1; D gene unclear. This CDR3 has 13 residues. Germline V gene sequence: CDR1 MNHEY, CDR2 SVGAGI. Trimming left V 7 bases short and J 0 bases short, with 9 bases between. The CDR3 loop is CASMSGVNTEAFF. Written as DNA, the CDR3 is TGTGCCAGCATGAGCGGGGTGAACACTGAAGCTTTCTTT.

This sequence joins TRBV6-6 and TRBJ2-1; D is possibly TRBD2 (6 bases). The CDR3 is 16 amino acids. From germline, CDR1 is MNHNY and CDR2 SVGAGI (reference sequence). V shed 2 bases and J shed 6 bases, with 17 bases lying between them. CDR3 protein: CASSYDVFAGTNEQFF. The CDR3, as DNA: TGTGCCAGCAGTTACGATGTCTTTGCGGGGACCAATGAGCAGTTCTTC.

This clone was recorded only once. The chain recombines TRBV6-1 with TRBJ2-7, with 10 bases matching TRBD2. This CDR3 is built from 13 residues. V was clipped by 8 bases and J by 2 bases; unmatched bases: 3. The germline V gene has CDR1 MNHNS and CDR2 SASEGT. The CDR3 loop reads CASLSGGAYEQYF. For the CDR3, the DNA is TGTGCCAGCCTCAGCGGGGGGGCCTACGAGCAGTACTTC.

The chain carries TRBV13 and TRBJ2-7; possibly TRBD2 for D (6 bases). This CDR3 is 15 amino acids long. Trimming shortened V by 4 bases and J by 4 bases, and 17 bases separated the two germline ends. Per the germline V gene, CDR1 is PRHDT and CDR2 is FYEKMQ (reference sequence). The CDR3 sequence is CASSSAGSQRYEQYF. For the CDR3, the DNA is TGTGCCAGCAGCTCCGCCGGGAGCCAGCGGTACGAGCAGTACTTC.

The chain is built from TRBV6-1 and TRBJ2-2; 7 bases map to TRBD2. This CDR3 spans 17 amino acids. The junction had 12 bases not matched to a gene; V was cut back by 4 bases and J by 4 bases. Per germline, CDR1 MNHNS and CDR2 SASEGT. For the CDR3, the DNA is TGTGCCAGCAGTGTAAGGGAGGGAGGGCTCGTCACCGGGGAGCTGTTTTTT. Translating it yields CASSVREGGLVTGELFF.

The J gene is TRBJ2-1, the V gene TRBV10-3; 9 bases match TRBD1. The CDR3 consists of 15 residues. Germline trimming cut 8 bases from V and 2 bases from J; bases unmatched to any gene: 7. Looked up from germline, CDR1 is ENHRY and CDR2 is SYGVKD. CDR3 in amino acids: CAIGGGQGTYNEQFF. The CDR3 nucleotides are TGTGCCATCGGGGGGGGACAGGGAACCTACAATGAGCAGTTCTTC.

V and J are TRBV27 and TRBJ1-1; D gene unclear. The CDR3 is made up of 11 amino acids. Trimming shortened V by 7 bases and J by 10 bases, and 13 bases separated the two germline ends. Germline CDR1 reads MNHEY; CDR2 reads SMNVEV (reference sequence). CDR3 sequence: CASISQEGAFF. The CDR3, as DNA: TGTGCCAGCATCTCTCAGGAGGGAGCTTTCTTT.

The chain couples TRBV15 to TRBJ2-7; 7 bases are a match to TRBD2. J gave up 1 base and V 7 bases, and 10 bases lay outside the gene matches. The CDR3 extends over 15 amino acids. Germline CDR1 is LNHNV and CDR2 is YYDKDF (reference sequence). This CDR3 is CATTQGAGSSYEQYF. DNA for the CDR3: TGTGCCACCACCCAAGGAGCGGGATCATCCTACGAGCAGTACTTC.

For the CDR3, the DNA is TGTGCCAGCAGCAGGACAGGGCGGAACACCGGGGAGCTGTTTTTT. Its translation is CASSRTGRNTGELFF. V usage is TRBV25-1 and J usage is TRBJ2-2, with 8 bases identical to TRBD1. Losses at the gene ends were 6 bases for V and 1 base for J; bases not matched to a gene: 4. The CDR3 is made up of 15 amino acids. The germline V gene has CDR1 MGHDK and CDR2 SYGVNS.

This clone showed up just once. This rearrangement joins TRBV2 to TRBJ1-2; D might be TRBD1 (5 bases). V gave up 2 bases and J gave up 8 bases, with 6 bases separating them. Germline-derived CDR1 and CDR2 are SNHLY and FYNNEI. CDR3 length equals 11 residues. As DNA, the CDR3 is TGTGCCAGCAGTGAACAGGGAGGCTACACCTTC. Translating it yields CASSEQGGYTF.

The chain is built from TRBV6-5 and TRBJ2-5; weak D call: TRBD2 (5 bases). Germline CDR1 is MNHEY and CDR2 is SVGAGI. The CDR3 has 15 amino acids. Trimming took 6 bases from V and 5 from J, leaving 19 bases between them. This CDR3 is CASSHDPTSGETQYF. The CDR3 coding sequence is TGTGCCAGCAGCCACGACCCGACCTCGGGGGAGACCCAGTACTTC.

The rearrangement uses TRBV28 and TRBJ1-2; 8 nucleotides line up with TRBD1. The CDR3 is 14 residues long. Unmatched junction bases numbered 9, after V lost 4 bases and J lost 8 bases. Per germline, CDR1 MDHEN and CDR2 SYDVKM. CDR3 region: CASSSGQGVRGYTF. CDR3 coding DNA: TGTGCCAGCAGTTCCGGACAGGGTGTGAGAGGCTACACCTTC.

A single count supports this clone. The chain recombines TRBV29-1 with TRBJ2-7; 8 positions agree with TRBD2. CDR3 length: 15 amino acids. Germline V gene lookup returns CDR1 SQVTM and CDR2 ANQGSEA. The V gene end was trimmed by 3 bases and the J gene end by 5 bases; junction bases not matched to a gene: 12. The CDR3 here is CSVELNQRENHEQYF. CDR3 bases: TGCAGCGTTGAGTTGAACCAGCGGGAGAACCACGAGCAGTACTTC.

This chain connects TRBV6-1 to TRBJ1-2, with 8 positions matching TRBD1. The CDR3 extends over 16 amino acids. Per germline, CDR1 MNHNS and CDR2 SASEGT. The ends lost 1 base at V and 0 bases at J; junction bases unmatched: 4. CDR3 residues: CASSEGGTGANYGYTF. In nucleotides, the CDR3 is TGTGCCAGCAGTGAAGGGGGGACAGGCGCTAACTATGGCTACACCTTC.

This chain joins TRBV7-2 and TRBJ2-5; TRBD2 agrees at 11 bases. Trimming at V came to 5 bases and at J to 4 bases, leaving 3 bases not matched to a gene. Germline V lookup: CDR1 SGHTA, CDR2 FQGNSA. This CDR3 has 14 residues. The CDR3: CASSPGTSGETQYF. The CDR3 coding sequence is TGTGCCAGCAGCCCGGGGACTAGCGGAGAGACCCAGTACTTC.

The chain recombines TRBV10-3 with TRBJ2-7, with 11 bases matching TRBD1. V trimming: 6 bases; J trimming: 3 bases; junction bases outside the gene matches: 4. Germline-derived CDR1 and CDR2 are ENHRY and SYGVKD. The CDR3 length is 14 residues. CDR3 nucleotide sequence: TGTGCCATCAGGGGGACAGGGGGAGTCTACGAGCAGTACTTC. Translating it yields CAIRGTGGVYEQYF.

The chain uses TRBV5-4 and TRBJ1-2; D perhaps matches TRBD1 (5 bases). Germline loops: CDR1 SGHNT, CDR2 YYREEE (reference sequence). V was clipped by 3 bases and J by 4 bases, with 10 bases between them. The length of the CDR3 is 13 residues. The CDR3 DNA sequence: TGTGCCAGCAGCTCTGCCAGGGCCTATGGCTACACCTTC. It yields the protein CASSSARAYGYTF.